A selection of T cell receptor beta chains follows, all from one sample in a study of technical replicates of blood from a few donors. The repertoire was sequenced with immunoSEQ multiplex PCR; TCRdb's copy has only in-frame clones and lacks some. The repertoire holds tens of thousands of clones, with roughly 94% as singletons. Sequencing used T cells isolated from PBMCs. Source of these receptors: a human donor in good health. Each CDR3 is given with its conserved first and last residue. The D gene is left open where the match is weak.

v_call: TRBV28
j_call: TRBJ1-5
d_call: -
cdr3_length: 16
cdr3_nt: TGTGCCAGCAGTTTAGGGGAGTTTTATAGCAATCAGCCCCAGCATTTT
cdr3_aa: CASSLGEFYSNQPQHF

v_call: TRBV2
j_call: TRBJ2-4
d_call: TRBD1
cdr3_length: 13
cdr3_nt: TGTGCCAGCTCCGGACAGGGCAAGAACATTCAGTACTTC
cdr3_aa: CASSGQGKNIQYF

v_call: TRBV29-1
j_call: TRBJ2-1
d_call: TRBD2
cdr3_length: 14
cdr3_nt: TGCAGCGTTGGGATGCGGGGAGGGATGAATGAGCAGTTCTTC
cdr3_aa: CSVGMRGGMNEQFF

v_call: TRBV5-1
j_call: TRBJ1-2
d_call: -
cdr3_length: 12
cdr3_nt: TGCGCCAGCAGCCCGGACAAATATGGCTACACCTTC
cdr3_aa: CASSPDKYGYTF

v_call: TRBV18
j_call: TRBJ2-7
d_call: TRBD2
cdr3_length: 15
cdr3_nt: TGTGCCAGCTCACCGCTAGCGGGAGTGACTGACGAGCAGTACTTC
cdr3_aa: CASSPLAGVTDEQYF

v_call: TRBV29-1
j_call: TRBJ1-4
d_call: -
cdr3_length: 14
cdr3_nt: TGCAGCACCCCGGGGGGGCGGGCTAATGAAAAACTGTTTTTT
cdr3_aa: CSTPGGRANEKLFF

v_call: TRBV27
j_call: TRBJ2-1
d_call: -
cdr3_length: 15
cdr3_nt: TGTGCCAGCAGTTTAAGGACAGGGAGGGGCAATGAGCAGTTCTTC
cdr3_aa: CASSLRTGRGNEQFF

v_call: TRBV11-2
j_call: TRBJ2-3
d_call: -
cdr3_length: 15
cdr3_nt: TGTGCCAGCAGCCTGGGGGCGTACCTGGCAGATACGCAGTATTTT
cdr3_aa: CASSLGAYLADTQYF

v_call: TRBV7-2
j_call: TRBJ2-7
d_call: TRBD2
cdr3_length: 15
cdr3_nt: TGTGCCAGCAGCTTAAGGACTAGCGGGAACTACGAGCAGTACTTC
cdr3_aa: CASSLRTSGNYEQYF

v_call: TRBV4-3
j_call: TRBJ2-3
d_call: -
cdr3_length: 13
cdr3_nt: TGCGCCAGCAGCCAAGAACTAGCAGGTACGCAGTATTTT
cdr3_aa: CASSQELAGTQYF